This TCR beta chain derives from a study of cytomegalovirus exposure and HLA in healthy donors. The primer mix had 60 Vbeta and 13 Jbeta primers. Only in-frame clones appear in the TCRdb table, and some are missing; sequencing was by immunoSEQ multiplex PCR. Its table lists under 70,000 clones. As for this clone: Antigen unknown.

The study's findings and limits: Previously analyzed data showed that most TCR beta V segments were productive at a frequency of about 90% or about 30%. Accounts indicate the classifier identified cytomegalovirus status with strong specificity and sensitivity. Reportedly, TCR beta sequences accurately predicted HLA-A and HLA-B alleles in most subjects.

Germline values: CDR1 MDHEN, CDR2 SYDVKM. The CDR3 has 15 residues. With 4 bases clipped from V and 5 bases from J, the junction kept 5 bases outside the gene matches. Sequenced input: PBMCs. The source is a man over 45 in good health and CMV-seropositive. This chain uses TRBV28 with TRBJ1-6; 7 bases line up with TRBD1. The CDR3 DNA reads as TGTGCCAGCAGTTCGGGACAGCGTAATAATTCACCCCTCCACTTT. This translates into CASSSGQRNNSPLHF.